A single sample gave rise to the 13 T cell receptor beta chains below, sequenced in a study of CD4+ T cells in melanoma. TCRdb's table, derived via immunoSEQ multiplex PCR, lists solely in-frame clones and lacks some. Among some 20,000 clones listed, 83% were seen once. The sequenced sample was cells from a culture (not recorded whether cultured in vitro). These receptors came from a human donor with melanoma.

This clone was found once. The chain is built from TRBV5-1 and TRBJ2-3, with D possibly being TRBD1 (5 bases). V was clipped by 4 bases and J by 4 bases, with 16 bases between them. CDR1 and CDR2 from the germline V gene are SGHRS and YFSETQ. CDR3 length: 15 residues. The CDR3 coding sequence is TGCGCCAGCAGCAGGGGAACTGGCCTGGCAGATACGCAGTATTTT. Its translation is CASSRGTGLADTQYF.

The count of this clone is one. The rearrangement uses TRBV4-1 and TRBJ2-1, with 14 bases aligning to TRBD2. The germline CDR1 and CDR2 sequences are MGHRA and YSYEKL. After removal of 4 bases from V and 1 base from J, the junction contained 9 bases not matched to a gene. This CDR3 has 19 residues. The DNA of the CDR3 is TGCGCCAGCAGCCGAGGGACTAGCGGGGGCCTGGTATCCTACAATGAGCAGTTCTTC. Amino acid sequence: CASSRGTSGGLVSYNEQFF.

V and J are TRBV14 and TRBJ1-1; D unresolved. V was trimmed by 3 bases and J by 10 bases, leaving 9 bases between them. Germline V gene lookup returns CDR1 SGHDN and CDR2 FVKESK. The length of the CDR3 is 11 residues. The CDR3 spells CASSHDGRAFF. The DNA of the CDR3 is TGTGCCAGCAGCCATGACGGCCGAGCTTTCTTT.

Judged by abundance, this clone is large. The chain couples TRBV4-1 to TRBJ1-2, with 8 bases lining up with TRBD1. V lost 2 bases and J lost 4; bases outside the gene matches: 6. The CDR3 runs to 15 residues. CDR1 and CDR2 (germline): MGHRA, YSYEKL. CDR3 amino acids: CASSQHAGGAYGYTF. CDR3 DNA: TGCGCCAGCAGCCAACACGCAGGGGGCGCCTATGGCTACACCTTC.

The chain joins TRBV5-1 to TRBJ2-1; D perhaps matches TRBD1 (6 bases). Germline-derived CDR1 and CDR2 are SGHRS and YFSETQ. The V and J ends lost 3 bases and 6 bases respectively, with 16 bases between them. The CDR3 sequence is 15 residues long. The CDR3 protein is CASSWGDRTGNEQFF. Written as DNA, the CDR3 is TGCGCCAGCAGCTGGGGTGACAGGACGGGCAATGAGCAGTTCTTC.

The rearrangement uses TRBV7-2 and TRBJ1-2, with D maybe TRBD1 (6 bases). CDR1 is SGHTA, CDR2 FQGNSA, per germline. The CDR3 is made up of 13 amino acids. V was trimmed by 4 bases and J by 6 bases, leaving 12 bases between them. CDR3 amino acids: CASSYGQSNGYTF. The DNA of the CDR3 is TGTGCCAGCAGCTACGGACAGTCCAATGGCTACACCTTC.

The chain uses TRBV12-2 and TRBJ2-1; the DNA was not used to check the table's D call, TRBD2. TRBV12-2 is tagged as a pseudogene. CDR3 length equals 21 residues. The CDR3 loop reads CASRLGRKSGGAVGAYNEQFF. DNA of the CDR3: TGTGCAAGTCGCTTGGGGCGGAAGAGCGGGGGGGCCGTCGGAGCCTACAATGAGCAGTTCTTC.

This rearrangement joins TRBV6-5 to TRBJ1-1, with D unresolved. Trimming stripped 8 bases from V and 3 bases from J, with 13 bases between. The CDR3 is made up of 13 amino acids. In germline, CDR1 is MNHEY, CDR2 SVGAGI. DNA for the CDR3: TGTGCCAGCTTGCCCGAACGGGACACTGAAGCTTTCTTT. The encoded protein is CASLPERDTEAFF.

The rearrangement uses TRBV6-1 and TRBJ2-3, with D possibly being TRBD2 (6 bases). The germline V gene has CDR1 MNHNS and CDR2 SASEGT. V was cut by 8 bases and J by 6 bases, with 21 bases left in between. The CDR3 loop spans 15 amino acids. The CDR3 spells CASGVARAGTDTQYF. The DNA of the CDR3 is TGTGCCAGCGGGGTTGCTCGGGCGGGGACGGATACGCAGTATTTT.

The rearrangement joins TRBV2 to TRBJ1-4; unclear D gene. Trimming left V 6 bases short and J 16 bases short, with 21 bases between. Germline V lookup: CDR1 SNHLY, CDR2 FYNNEI. This CDR3 is built from 13 residues. The CDR3 DNA reads TGTGCCAGCAGCTCCGGCGGGGAAAATAGTTCGTTTTTT. The encoded protein is CASSSGGENSSFF.

The chain is built from TRBV5-4 and TRBJ1-1, with D maybe TRBD1 (5 bases). The germline V gene has CDR1 SGHNT and CDR2 YYREEE (reference sequence). This CDR3 spans 14 amino acids. V was shortened by 1 base and J by 3 bases, with 10 bases between the two germline ends. The CDR3 reads CASSLFQGHTEAFF. CDR3 in DNA: TGTGCCAGCAGCTTGTTCCAGGGACACACTGAAGCTTTCTTT.

The genes are TRBV5-5 and TRBJ1-6; the D gene is possibly TRBD1 (5 bases). The CDR3 extends over 17 amino acids. With 7 bases removed from V and 0 bases from J, the gap between germline ends came to 17 bases. Germline CDR1 reads SGHKS; CDR2 reads YYEKEE (reference sequence). CDR3 nucleotide sequence: TGTGCCAGCTCCAGGGTTTCGGGAAGCTCCTATAATTCACCCCTCCACTTT. Encoded protein: CASSRVSGSSYNSPLHF. Drawing the rest from reference TRBV5-5 and TRBJ1-6, the complete variable domain is DAGVTQSPTHLIKTRGQQVTLRCSPISGHKSVSWYQQVLGQGPQFIFQYYEKEERGRGNFPDRFSARQFPNYSSELNVNALLLGDSALYLCASSRVSGSSYNSPLHFGNGTRLTVT.

The CDR3 loop reads CASSITNTEAFF. The CDR3 nucleotides are TGTGCCAGTAGTATAACGAACACTGAAGCTTTCTTT. The chain is built from TRBV19 and TRBJ1-1; D is unresolved. Germline lookup yields CDR1 LNHDA and CDR2 SQIVND (reference sequence). The ends were cut back, 2 bases at V and 1 base at J, with 2 bases in the middle. The CDR3 has 12 amino acids.